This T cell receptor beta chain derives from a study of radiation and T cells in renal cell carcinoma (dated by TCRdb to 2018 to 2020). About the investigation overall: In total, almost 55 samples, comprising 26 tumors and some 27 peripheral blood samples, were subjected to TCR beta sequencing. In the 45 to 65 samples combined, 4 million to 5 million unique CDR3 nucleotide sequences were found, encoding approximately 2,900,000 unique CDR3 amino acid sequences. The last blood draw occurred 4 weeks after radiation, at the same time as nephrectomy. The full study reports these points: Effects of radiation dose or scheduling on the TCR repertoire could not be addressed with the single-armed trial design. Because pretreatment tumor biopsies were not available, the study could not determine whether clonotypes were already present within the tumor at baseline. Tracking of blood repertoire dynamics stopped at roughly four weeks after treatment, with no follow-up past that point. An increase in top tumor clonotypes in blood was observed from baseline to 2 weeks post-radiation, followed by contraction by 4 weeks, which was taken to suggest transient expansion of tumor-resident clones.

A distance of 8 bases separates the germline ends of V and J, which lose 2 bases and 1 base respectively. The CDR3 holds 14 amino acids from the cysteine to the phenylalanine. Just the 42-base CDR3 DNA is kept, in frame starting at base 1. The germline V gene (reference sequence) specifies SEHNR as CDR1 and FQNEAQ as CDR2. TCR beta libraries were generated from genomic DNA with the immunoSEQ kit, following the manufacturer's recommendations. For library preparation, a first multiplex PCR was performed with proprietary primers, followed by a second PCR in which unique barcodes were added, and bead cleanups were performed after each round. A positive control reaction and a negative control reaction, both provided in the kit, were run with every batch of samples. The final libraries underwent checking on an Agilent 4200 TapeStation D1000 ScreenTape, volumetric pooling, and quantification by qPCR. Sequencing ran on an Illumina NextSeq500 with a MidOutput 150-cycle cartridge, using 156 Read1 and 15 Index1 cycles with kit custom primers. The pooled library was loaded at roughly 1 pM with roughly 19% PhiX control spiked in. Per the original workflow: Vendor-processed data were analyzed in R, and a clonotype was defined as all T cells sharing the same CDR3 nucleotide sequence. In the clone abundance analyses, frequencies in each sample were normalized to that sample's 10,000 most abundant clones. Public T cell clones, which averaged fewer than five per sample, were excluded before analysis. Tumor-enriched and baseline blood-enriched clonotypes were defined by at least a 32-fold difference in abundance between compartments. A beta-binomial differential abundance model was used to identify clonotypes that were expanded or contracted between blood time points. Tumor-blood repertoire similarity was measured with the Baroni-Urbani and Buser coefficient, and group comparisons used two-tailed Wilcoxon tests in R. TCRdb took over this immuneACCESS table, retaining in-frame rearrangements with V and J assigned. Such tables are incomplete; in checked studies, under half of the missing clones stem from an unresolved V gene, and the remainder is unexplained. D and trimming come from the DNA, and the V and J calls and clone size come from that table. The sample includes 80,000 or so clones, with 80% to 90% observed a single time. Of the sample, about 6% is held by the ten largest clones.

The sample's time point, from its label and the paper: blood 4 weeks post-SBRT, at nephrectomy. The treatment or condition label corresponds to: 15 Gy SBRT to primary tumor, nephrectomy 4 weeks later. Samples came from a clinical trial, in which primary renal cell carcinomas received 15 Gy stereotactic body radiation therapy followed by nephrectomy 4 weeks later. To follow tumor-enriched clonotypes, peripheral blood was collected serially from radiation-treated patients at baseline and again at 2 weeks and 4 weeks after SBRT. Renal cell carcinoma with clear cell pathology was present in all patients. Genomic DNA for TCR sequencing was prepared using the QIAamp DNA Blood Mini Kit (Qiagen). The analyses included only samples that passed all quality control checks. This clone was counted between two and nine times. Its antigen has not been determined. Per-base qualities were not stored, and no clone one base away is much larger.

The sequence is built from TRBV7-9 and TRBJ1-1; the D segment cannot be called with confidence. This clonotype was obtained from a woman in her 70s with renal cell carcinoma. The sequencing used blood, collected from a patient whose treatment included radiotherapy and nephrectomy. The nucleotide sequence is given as TGTGCCAGCAGCTTACAACAGTCGAACACTGAAGCTTTCTTT. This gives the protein CASSLQQSNTEAFF. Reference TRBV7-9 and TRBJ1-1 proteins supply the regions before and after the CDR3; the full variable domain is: DTGVSQNPRHKITKRGQNVTFRCDPISEHNRLYWYRQTLGQGPEFLTYFQNEAQLEKSRLLSDRFSAERPKGSFSTLEIQRTEQGDSAMYLCASSLQQSNTEAFFGQGTRLTVV.